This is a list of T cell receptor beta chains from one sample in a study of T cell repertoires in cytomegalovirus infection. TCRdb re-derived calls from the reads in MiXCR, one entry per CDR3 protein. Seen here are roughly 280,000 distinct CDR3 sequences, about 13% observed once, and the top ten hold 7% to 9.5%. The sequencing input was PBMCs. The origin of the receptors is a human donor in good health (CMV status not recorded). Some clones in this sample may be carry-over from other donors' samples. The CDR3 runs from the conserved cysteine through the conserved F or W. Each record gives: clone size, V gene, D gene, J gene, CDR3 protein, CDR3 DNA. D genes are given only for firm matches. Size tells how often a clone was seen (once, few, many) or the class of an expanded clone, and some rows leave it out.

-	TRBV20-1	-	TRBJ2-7	CSGRGAAPYEQYF	TGCAGTGGTAGGGGAGCGGCTCCCTACGAGCAGTACTTC
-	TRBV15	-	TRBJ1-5	CATSTKTAKGNQPQRF	TGTGCCACCAGCACCAAGACAGCAAAGGGCAATCAGCCCCAGCGTTTT
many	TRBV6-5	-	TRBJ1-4	CASSTPRRGFPTNEKLFF	TGTGCCAGCAGTACCCCTCGGCGGGGATTCCCAACTAATGAAAAACTGTTTTTT
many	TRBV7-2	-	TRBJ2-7	CASSLRGGYEQYF	TGTGCCAGCAGCTTGAGGGGGGGTTACGAGCAGTACTTC
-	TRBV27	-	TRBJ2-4	CASSSAGTVAKNIQYF	TGTGCCAGCAGTTCCGCAGGGACCGTAGCCAAAAACATTCAGTACTTC
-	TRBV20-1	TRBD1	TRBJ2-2	CSARGDRGTGELFF	TGCAGTGCTAGAGGGGACAGGGGGACCGGGGAGCTGTTTTTT
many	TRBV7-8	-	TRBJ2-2	CASSPWRELFF	TGTGCCAGCAGTCCCTGGCGGGAGCTGTTTTTT
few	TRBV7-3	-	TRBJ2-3	CASSFEWSDTQYF	TGTGCCAGCAGCTTTGAATGGTCAGATACGCAGTATTTT
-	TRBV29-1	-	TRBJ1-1	CSVARGDRAEAFF	TGCAGCGTGGCCAGGGGCGACCGGGCTGAAGCTTTCTTT
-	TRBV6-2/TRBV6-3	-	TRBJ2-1	CASSYPMPRSMTYNEQFF	TGTGCCAGCAGTTACCCGATGCCCCGCTCTATGACCTACAATGAGCAGTTCTTC
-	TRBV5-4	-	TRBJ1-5	CASSLPGPNQPQHF	TGTGCCAGCAGTTTGCCAGGGCCCAATCAGCCCCAGCATTTT
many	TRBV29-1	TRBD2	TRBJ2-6	CSVAPLAGGTGANVLTF	TGCAGCGTTGCACCCCTAGCGGGAGGGACTGGGGCCAACGTCCTGACTTTC
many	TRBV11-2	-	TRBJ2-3	CASSRYTDTQYF	TGTGCCAGCAGCAGATACACAGATACGCAGTATTTT
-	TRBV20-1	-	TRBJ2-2	CSASSAEQARHTGELFF	TGCAGTGCTAGTTCCGCGGAGCAGGCCCGCCACACCGGGGAGCTGTTTTTT
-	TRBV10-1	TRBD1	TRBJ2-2	CTSNMTGETGELFF	TGCACCAGCAATATGACAGGGGAAACCGGGGAGCTGTTTTTT
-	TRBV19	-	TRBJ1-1	CSSSQGRNTEAFF	TGTTCCAGTAGTCAGGGTAGGAACACTGAAGCTTTCTTT
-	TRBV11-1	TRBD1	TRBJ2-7	CASSQDRGPEQYF	TGTGCCAGCAGCCAGGACAGGGGGCCCGAGCAGTACTTC
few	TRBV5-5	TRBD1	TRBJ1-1	CASSGGATGGGVNTEAFF	TGTGCCAGCAGCGGGGGGGCGACAGGGGGCGGCGTGAACACTGAAGCTTTCTTT
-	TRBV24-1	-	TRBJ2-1	CATSEGGLLNEQFF	TGTGCCACCAGTGAAGGAGGGCTTCTTAATGAGCAGTTCTTC
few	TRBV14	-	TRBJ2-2	CASSQPHDRYTGELFF	TGTGCCAGCAGCCAACCCCATGACCGTTACACCGGGGAGCTGTTTTTT
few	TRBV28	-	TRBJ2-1	CASSLPGNEQFF	TGTGCCAGCAGTTTACCGGGGAATGAGCAGTTCTTC
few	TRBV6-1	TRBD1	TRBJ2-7	CASSEGQGLYEQYF	TGTGCCAGCAGTGAGGGACAGGGATTATACGAGCAGTACTTC
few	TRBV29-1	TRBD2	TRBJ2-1	CSVEGAGTSGRVGEQFF	TGCAGCGTTGAAGGGGCCGGGACTAGCGGGAGAGTAGGTGAGCAGTTCTTC
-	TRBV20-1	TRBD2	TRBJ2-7	CSANGRAGYAVREQYF	TGCAGTGCTAACGGGAGGGCCGGATACGCCGTGCGCGAGCAGTACTTC
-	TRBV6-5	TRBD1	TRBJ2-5	CASSYSWDRQETQYF	TGTGCCAGCAGTTACTCCTGGGACAGACAAGAGACCCAGTACTTC
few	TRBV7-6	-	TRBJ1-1	CASIPWGKMNTEAFF	TGTGCCAGCATTCCTTGGGGGAAAATGAACACTGAAGCTTTCTTT
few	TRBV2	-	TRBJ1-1	CASSDIEPRYGTEAFF	TGTGCCAGCAGTGATATTGAGCCCAGGTACGGCACTGAAGCTTTCTTT
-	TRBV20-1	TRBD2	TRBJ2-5	CSARFGRGAQETQYF	TGCAGTGCAAGGTTCGGGAGGGGGGCCCAAGAGACCCAGTACTTC